This T cell receptor beta chain emerged from a study of T cells in severe cutaneous drug reactions. Sequenced patients had Stevens-Johnson syndrome or toxic epidermal necrolysis caused by carbamazepine. Study outcomes and limitations: One public TCRbeta CDR3 appeared in all seven blister samples, averaging approximately 13%. TRBV12-4 use rose strongly in carbamazepine-induced Stevens-Johnson syndrome or toxic epidermal necrolysis, averaging about 32% in blister cells and around 5.5% in PBMC.

TCR subtype-specific primers in iRepertoire multiplex PCR prepared libraries for bulk and single-cell sequencing. TCRdb reworked the multiplex PCR reads into one entry per CDR3 protein, no DNA. This repertoire includes approximately 6,900 distinct CDR3 sequences. Germline V gives CDR1 MNHEY, CDR2 SVGEGT. The CDR3 spans 15 residues. With regard to this clonotype: Its cognate antigen is unknown.

The sequencing input was cells from a skin blister. The chain carries TRBV6-2 or TRBV6-3 and TRBJ1-5; absent DNA, TCRdb's TRBD1 call cannot be checked. This sequence was found in a human donor with toxic epidermal necrolysis, a severe cutaneous drug reaction. The CDR3 here is CASSYSYSRDQPQHF.